The rows below give T cell receptor beta chains drawn from one sample of a study of blood T cell repertoires in COVID-19. Data came from immunoSEQ multiplex PCR; TCRdb stores just in-frame clones and leaves some out. Here the sample spans under 80,000 clones, 70% to 80% being singletons. Material: peripheral blood. The receptors were gathered from a human donor in a cohort sampled during active COVID-19. Each CDR3 is given with its conserved first and last residue. Each record gives: J gene, clone size, D gene, V gene, CDR3 protein, CDR3 DNA. The D gene is left open where the match is weak. Expanded clones are given a class, and other clones once, few, many or no size at all.

TRBJ1-2,once,NA,TRBV28,CASSFRQFGYTF,TGTGCCAGCAGTTTTCGCCAGTTCGGCTACACCTTC
TRBJ1-1,NA,TRBD1,TRBV7-2,CASSLARQGTAFF,TGTGCCAGCAGCTTAGCCCGACAGGGGACGGCTTTCTTT
TRBJ1-4,NA,NA,TRBV11-2,CASSLVRGREKLFF,TGTGCCAGCAGCTTAGTGCGGGGTCGCGAAAAACTGTTTTTT
TRBJ1-4,NA,NA,TRBV7-2,CASSPTSGNEKLFF,TGTGCCAGCAGCCCAACTTCAGGGAATGAAAAACTGTTTTTT
TRBJ2-6,NA,NA,TRBV13,CASSGGKAQSGANVLTF,TGTGCCAGCAGCGGAGGTAAGGCTCAATCTGGGGCCAACGTCCTGACTTTC
TRBJ2-6,NA,TRBD2,TRBV4-3,CASSQVASGGGAGANVLTF,TGCGCCAGCAGCCAAGTGGCTAGCGGGGGGGGAGCTGGGGCCAACGTCCTGACTTTC
TRBJ1-2,NA,NA,TRBV19,CASSRTGKTNYGYTF,TGTGCCAGTAGTCGAACAGGGAAAACTAACTATGGCTACACCTTC
TRBJ1-2,NA,TRBD1,TRBV30,CAWRAPGQGPLRGYTF,TGTGCCTGGAGGGCTCCGGGACAGGGACCTTTGAGAGGCTACACCTTC
TRBJ1-1,once,NA,TRBV10-2,CASSEQGSVTEAFF,TGCGCCAGCAGTGAGCAGGGCTCGGTGACTGAAGCTTTCTTT
TRBJ2-5,NA,TRBD2,TRBV29-1,CSVAPGLAGGETQYF,TGCAGCGTCGCGCCGGGACTAGCGGGAGGGGAGACCCAGTACTTC
TRBJ2-1,NA,TRBD2,TRBV7-2,CASRFPAGGGPYNEQFF,TGTGCCAGCAGATTCCCAGCGGGGGGGGGACCCTACAATGAGCAGTTCTTC
TRBJ1-2,NA,TRBD1,TRBV6-6,CASSYRGQGNGYTF,TGTGCCAGCAGTTACCGGGGACAGGGAAATGGCTACACCTTC
TRBJ2-1,NA,TRBD1,TRBV5-8,CASSPGQFASEQFF,TGTGCCAGCAGCCCGGGACAGTTTGCGAGTGAGCAGTTCTTC
TRBJ2-1,NA,NA,TRBV2,CASRTQGFEQFF,TGTGCCAGCAGGACTCAGGGGTTTGAGCAGTTCTTC
TRBJ1-1,NA,TRBD1,TRBV18,CASSPGQGNPEAFF,TGTGCCAGCTCACCAGGACAGGGAAACCCTGAAGCTTTCTTT
TRBJ2-3,NA,NA,TRBV7-9,CASSSGQFSSTDTQYF,TGTGCCAGCAGCTCCGGACAGTTCTCTAGCACAGATACGCAGTATTTT
TRBJ2-7,NA,TRBD1,TRBV30,CAWSLDRGEQYF,TGTGCCTGGAGCCTCGACAGGGGCGAGCAGTACTTC
TRBJ2-3,NA,NA,TRBV7-3,CASSFLQSLSTDTQYF,TGTGCCAGCAGCTTTCTGCAGTCCCTTAGCACAGATACGCAGTATTTT
TRBJ2-7,NA,TRBD1,TRBV4-3,CASSQDLGTGAYEQYF,TGCGCCAGCAGCCAAGATCTCGGGACAGGGGCCTACGAGCAGTACTTC
TRBJ2-1,NA,TRBD1,TRBV6-5,CASSRTGHNEQFF,TGTGCCAGCAGCAGGACAGGGCACAATGAGCAGTTCTTC
TRBJ2-3,NA,NA,TRBV24-1,CATSGTGSTDTQYF,TGTGCCACCAGTGGAACAGGGTCAACAGATACGCAGTATTTT
TRBJ1-2,once,NA,TRBV5-6,CASSLSGGLGYGYTF,TGTGCCAGCAGCTTGTCGGGGGGCCTCGGCTATGGCTACACCTTC
TRBJ1-1,NA,TRBD1,TRBV12-5,CASGTGQGVVGNTEAFF,TGTGCTAGTGGGACAGGGCAGGGGGTCGTTGGCAACACTGAAGCTTTCTTT
TRBJ1-3,NA,NA,TRBV3-1/TRBV3-2,CASSQAGFSGNTIYF,TGTGCCAGCAGCCAAGCGGGGTTTTCTGGAAACACCATATATTTT
TRBJ2-3,NA,NA,TRBV19,CASSRLAVSTDTQYF,TGTGCCAGCTCGAGGCTAGCTGTCAGCACAGATACGCAGTATTTT
TRBJ2-5,NA,NA,TRBV9,CASSVAPDSLETQYF,TGTGCCAGCAGCGTAGCCCCGGACAGTTTAGAGACCCAGTACTTC
TRBJ2-1,NA,NA,TRBV18,CASSTEGAAGSYNEQFF,TGTGCCAGCTCAACAGAGGGGGCCGCGGGATCCTACAATGAGCAGTTCTTC
TRBJ1-1,NA,NA,TRBV30,CAWTSGRGGEAFF,TGTGCCTGGACCTCGGGCAGGGGCGGTGAAGCTTTCTTT
TRBJ1-2,NA,NA,TRBV5-1,CASSLLNSYYGYTF,TGCGCCAGCAGCTTGTTAAACAGCTACTATGGCTACACCTTC
TRBJ2-2,NA,TRBD1,TRBV5-4,CASYDRGPLGELFF,TGTGCCAGCTACGACAGGGGGCCTTTGGGGGAGCTGTTTTTT
TRBJ1-3,NA,TRBD1,TRBV27,CASSRNRDRAGNTIYF,TGTGCCAGCAGTCGAAACCGGGACAGGGCGGGAAACACCATATATTTT
TRBJ2-3,few,NA,TRBV5-1,CASSSGQLPTDTQYF,TGCGCCAGCAGCTCAGGACAGCTACCCACAGATACGCAGTATTTT
TRBJ2-3,NA,NA,TRBV10-3,CAISEFAGNTDTQYF,TGTGCCATCAGTGAGTTTGCGGGGAACACAGATACGCAGTATTTT
TRBJ1-4,few,NA,TRBV7-6,CASSLTGGRDEKLFF,TGTGCCAGCAGCTTAACCGGGGGGAGGGATGAAAAACTGTTTTTT
TRBJ2-3,NA,TRBD2,TRBV4-2,CASSATSGGEDTQYF,TGTGCCAGCAGCGCAACTAGCGGGGGGGAAGATACGCAGTATTTT
TRBJ2-1,NA,TRBD2,TRBV5-1,CASREVGGIHNEQFF,TGCGCCAGCAGGGAAGTCGGGGGGATCCACAATGAGCAGTTCTTC
TRBJ1-1,once,NA,TRBV7-3,CASSLDHAGAEAFF,TGTGCCAGCAGCTTAGACCACGCCGGAGCTGAAGCTTTCTTT
TRBJ2-1,NA,NA,TRBV19,CASTLRGGSSYNEQFF,TGTGCCAGTACCCTAAGGGGGGGCAGCTCCTACAATGAGCAGTTCTTC
TRBJ1-4,NA,NA,TRBV9,CASSVAPSRGNEKLFF,TGTGCCAGCAGCGTAGCTCCGTCCAGGGGTAATGAAAAACTGTTTTTT
TRBJ1-2,once,TRBD1,TRBV27,CASSRDRDYGYTF,TGTGCCAGCAGTCGTGACAGGGACTATGGCTACACCTTC
TRBJ2-3,NA,NA,TRBV11-2,CASSFGGGDTQYF,TGTGCCAGCAGCTTCGGGGGTGGAGATACGCAGTATTTT
TRBJ2-3,NA,TRBD1,TRBV19,CASSIGGQGARGGRNTQYF,TGTGCCAGTAGTATTGGGGGACAGGGGGCGCGGGGCGGAAGGAATACGCAGTATTTT
TRBJ2-3,few,NA,TRBV18,CASSPQSNGDTQYF,TGTGCCAGCTCACCACAATCAAACGGAGATACGCAGTATTTT
TRBJ1-2,NA,NA,TRBV6-2/TRBV6-3,CASSHGTRGGYTF,TGTGCCAGCAGCCACGGGACACGGGGTGGCTACACCTTC
TRBJ1-1,NA,NA,TRBV7-9,CASSVGGAAFF,TGTGCCAGCAGCGTGGGAGGTGCAGCTTTCTTT
TRBJ1-1,NA,NA,TRBV5-1,CASSLIQGNTEAFF,TGCGCCAGCAGCTTAATACAGGGGAACACTGAAGCTTTCTTT